This T cell receptor (beta chain) was identified during a study of T cell repertoires in cytomegalovirus infection. Study findings and constraints: CMV-specific TCR beta clonotypes restricted by HLA-C were the ones dominating the ex vivo response.

Details on this clonotype: The antigen is not known.

Using its own MiXCR run on the reads, TCRdb lists one record per CDR3 protein. This table holds about 890,000 distinct CDR3 sequences, 31% found once. Germline values: CDR1 MNHNS, CDR2 SASEGT. Germline trimming cut 2 bases from V and 8 bases from J; bases unmatched to any gene: 2. The CDR3 is 14 amino acids. The chain carries TRBV6-1 and TRBJ2-1; 11 nucleotides line up with TRBD2. The sequence was obtained from a human donor in good health (CMV status not recorded). Some clones in this sample may be carry-over from other donors' samples. The specimen was cultured CD8+ T cells from PBMCs, collected from culture after CMV antigen stimulation. The CDR3: CASSELLAGDEQFF. In nucleotides, the CDR3 is TGTGCCAGCAGTGAACTACTAGCGGGGGATGAGCAGTTCTTC.